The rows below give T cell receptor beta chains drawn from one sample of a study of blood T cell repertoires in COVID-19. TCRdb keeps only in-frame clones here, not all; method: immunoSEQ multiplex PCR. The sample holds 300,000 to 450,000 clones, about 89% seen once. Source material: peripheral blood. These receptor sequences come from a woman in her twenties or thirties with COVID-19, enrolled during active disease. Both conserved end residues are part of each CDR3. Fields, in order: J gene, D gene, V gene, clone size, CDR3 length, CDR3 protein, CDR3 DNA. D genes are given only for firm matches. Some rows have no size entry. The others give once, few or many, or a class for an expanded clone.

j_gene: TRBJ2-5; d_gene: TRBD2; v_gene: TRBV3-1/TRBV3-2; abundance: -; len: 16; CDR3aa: CASSPTGGADQETQYF; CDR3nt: TGTGCCAGCAGCCCTACCGGGGGGGCCGACCAAGAGACCCAGTACTTC
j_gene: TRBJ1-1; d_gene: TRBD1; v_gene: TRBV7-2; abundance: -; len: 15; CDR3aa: CASSLDGTGDTEAFF; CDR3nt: TGTGCCAGCAGCTTAGATGGGACAGGGGACACTGAAGCTTTCTTT
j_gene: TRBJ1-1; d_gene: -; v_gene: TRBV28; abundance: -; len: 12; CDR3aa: CASSLQGLEAFF; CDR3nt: TGTGCCAGCAGTTTACAGGGACTAGAAGCTTTCTTT
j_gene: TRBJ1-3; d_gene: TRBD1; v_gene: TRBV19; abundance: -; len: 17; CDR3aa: CASSIGGQAASGNTIYF; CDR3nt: TGTGCCAGTAGTATAGGCGGACAGGCGGCCTCTGGAAACACCATATATTTT
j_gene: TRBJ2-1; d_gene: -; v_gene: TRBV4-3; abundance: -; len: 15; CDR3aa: CASSQDRNGYDEQFF; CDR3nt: TGCGCCAGCAGCCAAGACCGTAACGGGTACGATGAGCAGTTCTTC
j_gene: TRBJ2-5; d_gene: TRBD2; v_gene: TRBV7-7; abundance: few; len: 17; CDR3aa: CASSLGLAGAGQETQYF; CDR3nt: TGTGCTAGCAGCTTAGGACTAGCGGGGGCCGGACAAGAGACCCAGTACTTC
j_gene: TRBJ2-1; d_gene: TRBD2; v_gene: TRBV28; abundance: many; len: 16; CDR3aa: CASRRGSGSSYNEQFF; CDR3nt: TGTGCCAGCAGGCGGGGTAGCGGGAGCTCCTACAATGAGCAGTTCTTC
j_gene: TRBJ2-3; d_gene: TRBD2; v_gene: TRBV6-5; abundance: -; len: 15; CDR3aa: CAASRGLAEADTQYF; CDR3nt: TGTGCCGCGTCGCGGGGACTAGCAGAGGCTGATACGCAGTATTTT
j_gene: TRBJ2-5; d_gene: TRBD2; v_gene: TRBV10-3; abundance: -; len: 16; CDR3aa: CAIRPGIGLAGETQYF; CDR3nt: TGTGCCATCAGACCCGGCATAGGACTAGCGGGGGAGACCCAGTACTTC
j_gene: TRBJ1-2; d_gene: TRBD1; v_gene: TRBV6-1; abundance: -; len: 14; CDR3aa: CASSEEGTGYGYTF; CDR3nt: TGTGCCAGCAGTGAAGAGGGGACAGGGTATGGCTACACCTTC
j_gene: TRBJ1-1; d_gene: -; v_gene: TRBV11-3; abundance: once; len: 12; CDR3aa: CASEDMNTEAFF; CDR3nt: TGTGCCAGCGAGGATATGAACACTGAAGCTTTCTTT
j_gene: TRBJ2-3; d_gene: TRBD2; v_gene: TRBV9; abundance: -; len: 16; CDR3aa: CASSVGTSGAPDTQYF; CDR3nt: TGTGCCAGCAGCGTTGGGACTAGCGGGGCCCCAGATACGCAGTATTTT
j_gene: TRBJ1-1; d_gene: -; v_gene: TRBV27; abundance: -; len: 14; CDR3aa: CASWGGWGRHEAFF; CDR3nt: TGTGCCAGCTGGGGGGGGTGGGGCCGCCATGAAGCTTTCTTT
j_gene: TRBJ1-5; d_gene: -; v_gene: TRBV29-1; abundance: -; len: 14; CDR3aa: CSVTFQYSNQPQHF; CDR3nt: TGCAGCGTCACGTTCCAGTATAGCAATCAGCCCCAGCATTTT
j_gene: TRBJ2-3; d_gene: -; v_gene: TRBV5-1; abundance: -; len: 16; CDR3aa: CASSLGASHFTDTQYF; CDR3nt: TGCGCCAGCAGCTTGGGGGCCAGTCACTTCACAGATACGCAGTATTTT
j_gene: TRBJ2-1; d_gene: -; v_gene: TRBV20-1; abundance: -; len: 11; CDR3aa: CSGDQGNEQFF; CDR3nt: TGCAGTGGAGATCAGGGTAATGAGCAGTTCTTC
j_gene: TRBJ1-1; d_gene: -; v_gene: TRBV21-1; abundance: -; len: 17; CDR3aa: CASSKIDRRPPFPEAFF; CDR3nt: TGTGCCAGCAGCAAAATCGACAGACGACCCCCCTTCCCTGAAGCTTTCTTT
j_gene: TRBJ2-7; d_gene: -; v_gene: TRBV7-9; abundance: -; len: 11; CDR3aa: CASSFDGGQYF; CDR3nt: TGTGCCAGCAGCTTCGACGGGGGGCAGTACTTC